One and the same sample provided the 9 T cell receptor beta chains below, sequenced in a study of blood T cell repertoires in COVID-19. Sequenced by immunoSEQ multiplex PCR; TCRdb stores in-frame clones only, minus some. The data contain about 150,000 clones, 87% of them singletons. The sample comprised PBMCs or T cells enriched from blood (not recorded which). The receptors were gathered from a woman in her forties or fifties who had recovered from COVID-19.

CDR3 DNA sequence: TGTGCCAGCAGTGGACCAGGGACAGGGCGTCGGACTGAAGCTTTCTTT. This sequence encodes CASSGPGTGRRTEAFF. The gene calls are TRBV6-1 and TRBJ1-1; 9 bases match TRBD1. Per germline, CDR1 MNHNS and CDR2 SASEGT. The CDR3 has 16 residues. Losses at the gene ends were 4 bases for V and 5 bases for J; bases not matched to a gene: 11.

J is TRBJ1-1 and V is TRBV30; TRBD1 matches at 10 bases. Germline-derived CDR1 and CDR2 are GTSNPN and SVGIG (reference sequence). This CDR3 comprises 14 residues. V lost 5 bases, J lost 3 bases, and 6 bases stayed unmatched. CDR3 protein: CAWHTGTGDTEAFF. The DNA of the CDR3 is TGTGCCTGGCACACCGGGACAGGGGACACTGAAGCTTTCTTT.

The rearrangement uses TRBV10-3 and TRBJ1-5; D is perhaps TRBD1 (5 bases). The germline V and J ends were trimmed by 6 bases and 7 bases, with 19 bases remaining between them. CDR3 length: 15 amino acids. Per germline, CDR1 ENHRY and CDR2 SYGVKD. DNA for the CDR3: TGTGCCATCAGCGACAGTGGCGGTGGAAGGCAGCCCCAGCATTTT. As protein: CAISDSGGGRQPQHF.

J is TRBJ2-5 and V is TRBV28, with 9 bases matching TRBD2. The CDR3 runs 15 residues. Unmatched junction bases numbered 9, after V lost 6 bases and J lost 4 bases. Germline V gene sequence: CDR1 MDHEN, CDR2 SYDVKM. The CDR3 region is CASSLAGEPSETQYF. The DNA for the CDR3 is TGTGCCAGCAGCTTAGCGGGAGAGCCCTCAGAGACCCAGTACTTC. The entire variable domain, with the rest obtained from reference TRBV28 and TRBJ2-5, is as follows: DVKVTQSSRYLVKRTGEKVFLECVQDMDHENMFWYRQDPGLGLRLIYFSYDVKMKEKGDIPEGYSVSREKKERFSLILESASTNQTSMYLCASSLAGEPSETQYFGPGTRLLVL.

The chain links TRBV10-3 to TRBJ2-7; 8 bases match TRBD1. This CDR3 has 15 residues. Looked up from germline, CDR1 is ENHRY and CDR2 is SYGVKD. The ends lost 3 bases at V and 5 bases at J; junction bases unmatched: 9. This CDR3 reads CAISDADRALNEQYF. The CDR3 nucleotides read TGTGCCATCAGTGATGCGGACAGGGCCCTCAACGAGCAGTACTTC.

The chain carries TRBV4-2 and TRBJ2-5; TRBD2 agrees at 8 bases. The CDR3 sequence is 16 residues long. J gave up 7 bases and V 0 bases, and 10 bases lay outside the gene matches. Germline CDR1 and CDR2: LGHNA and YNFKEQ. The CDR3 DNA reads TGTGCCAGCAGCCAAGATTACAGCGGGAGTTCCGGGACCCAGTACTTC. As protein: CASSQDYSGSSGTQYF.

The rearrangement links TRBV9 to TRBJ2-3, with 7 bases lining up with TRBD2. The length of the CDR3 is 16 residues. V shed 0 bases and J 2 bases; nucleotides not matched to a gene: 6. CDR1 and CDR2 (germline): SGDLS, YYNGEE. CDR3 bases: TGTGCCAGCAGCGTAGGGTCGGGACTACCCACAGATACGCAGTATTTT. Translating it yields CASSVGSGLPTDTQYF.

This chain links TRBV24-1 with TRBJ1-5; possible D gene TRBD1, 5 bases. This CDR3 is built from 13 residues. CDR1 KGHDR and CDR2 SFDVKD come from the germline V gene. The V and J ends lost 4 bases and 7 bases respectively, with 10 bases between them. The CDR3 is CATSETERQPQHF. Written as DNA, the CDR3 is TGTGCCACCAGTGAGACAGAAAGGCAGCCCCAGCATTTT.

The chain couples TRBV6-1 to TRBJ1-5; the match to TRBD1 covers 10 bases. V gave up 4 bases and J gave up 1 base; unmatched junction bases: 4. Germline CDR1 is MNHNS and CDR2 is SASEGT. This CDR3 comprises 16 residues. CDR3 nucleotide sequence: TGTGCCAGCAGTGGTCCGGGACAGGGGAGCAATCAGCCCCAGCATTTT. Translating it yields CASSGPGQGSNQPQHF.